Given below is one T cell receptor beta chain in context. What this receptor recognizes is not known. No qualities accompany the bases; no much larger clone lies one base away. CDR1 is given as MGHRA and CDR2 as YSYEKL, both from the germline V gene. Including the terminal cysteine and phenylalanine, the CDR3 comprises 15 residues. Just the 45-base CDR3 DNA is kept, in frame starting at base 1. V trim: 5 bases; J trim: 0 bases; unmatched bases: 5. These data belong to a study of CD8 T cells in ankylosing spondylitis (dated by TCRdb to 2016 to 2017). With regard to the full study: The study profiled T cell receptor beta repertoires in healthy donors and ankylosing spondylitis patients to find disease-linked TCR variants. The full study cohort was made up of about 24 ankylosing spondylitis patients and 108 healthy donors. Samples of peripheral blood were taken, and for ankylosing spondylitis patients, synovial fluid was collected as well. The study at large found these results: The disease-linked clones were reported as significantly enriched in matched synovial fluid samples from ankylosing spondylitis patients. A TCR beta motif made up of several highly homologous amino acid variants appeared to be characteristic of blood from ankylosing spondylitis patients. Some TCR beta motif variants had previously been reported in synovial fluid and blood of reactive arthritis patients, which suggested common disease-initiation mechanisms. In peripheral blood, the disease-linked clones were found at relatively low frequencies and had a CD8+ phenotype.

Data came from an Illumina HiSeq 2500. Quantitative 5'-RACE with molecular barcodes was the method used to prepare the TCR beta libraries. On the authors' methods: A new computational method, built on a probabilistic model of VDJ rearrangement, was used to identify disease-linked TCR variants. TCRdb trimmed the raw reads at Q25, called clones with MiXCR and kept productive beta chains. Rows with a matching CDR3 protein are joined into one entry that keeps the most common DNA and genes. The V and J calls come from TCRdb's annotation, not from the publication. The sample contains 700,000 to 1,000,000 distinct CDR3 sequences, over 9.5% of them found a single time. Clones ranked in the top ten supply approximately 0.51% of the sample.

The specimen was blood, either unsorted or a sorted T cell fraction (not recorded which). This receptor chain uses TRBV4-1 and TRBJ2-7; TRBD1 fits 9 bases in the junction. This sequence originates from a male donor with ankylosing spondylitis. The CDR3 here reads CASSKGQGFSYEQYF. The nucleotides read TGCGCCAGCAGCAAGGGACAGGGCTTCTCCTACGAGCAGTACTTC.